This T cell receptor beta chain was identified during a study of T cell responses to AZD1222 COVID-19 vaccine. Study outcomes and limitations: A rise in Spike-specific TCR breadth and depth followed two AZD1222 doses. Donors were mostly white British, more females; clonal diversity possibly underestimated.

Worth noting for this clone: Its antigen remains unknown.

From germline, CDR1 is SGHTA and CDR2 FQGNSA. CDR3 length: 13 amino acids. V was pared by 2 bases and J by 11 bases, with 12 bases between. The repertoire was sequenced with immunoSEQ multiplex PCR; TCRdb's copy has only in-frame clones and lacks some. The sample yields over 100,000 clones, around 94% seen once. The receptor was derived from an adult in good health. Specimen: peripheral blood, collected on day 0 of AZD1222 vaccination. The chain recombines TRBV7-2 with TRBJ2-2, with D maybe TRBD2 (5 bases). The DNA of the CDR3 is TGTGCCAGCAGCTTATGGTCTGAGGGAGAGCTGTTTTTT. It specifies CASSLWSEGELFF.